The sequence of this T cell receptor (beta chain) was determined in a study of vaccination effects on CD4 cells after COVID-19. The CDR3 length is 18 residues. The V and J ends lost 4 bases and 1 base, in that order; junction bases with no gene match: 6. Germline V gene lookup returns CDR1 MNHNS and CDR2 SASEGT. About this clone itself: Its specificity is unknown.

Ahead of sequencing, the ViraFEST assay grew antigen-specific CD4+ T cells using viral peptide pools. Culturing for about 9 days preceded CD4+ T cell isolation. In the vaccine recipients, nucleocapsid antibodies were negative and there was no prior SARS-CoV-2 infection. Profiled with immunoSEQ multiplex PCR; TCRdb holds only in-frame clones, not every one. In the table there are about 71,000 clones, 80% of which are singletons. The sequence was obtained from a human donor who received a COVID-19 vaccine. This chain connects TRBV6-1 to TRBJ2-6; 11 bases line up with TRBD2. The input for sequencing was CD4+ T cells from PBMCs cultured with SARS-CoV-2 spike peptides, taken before COVID-19 vaccination. CDR3 sequence: CASSGLGTSGSGANVLTF. CDR3 in DNA: TGTGCCAGCAGTGGCTTGGGGACTAGCGGATCTGGGGCCAACGTCCTGACTTTC.